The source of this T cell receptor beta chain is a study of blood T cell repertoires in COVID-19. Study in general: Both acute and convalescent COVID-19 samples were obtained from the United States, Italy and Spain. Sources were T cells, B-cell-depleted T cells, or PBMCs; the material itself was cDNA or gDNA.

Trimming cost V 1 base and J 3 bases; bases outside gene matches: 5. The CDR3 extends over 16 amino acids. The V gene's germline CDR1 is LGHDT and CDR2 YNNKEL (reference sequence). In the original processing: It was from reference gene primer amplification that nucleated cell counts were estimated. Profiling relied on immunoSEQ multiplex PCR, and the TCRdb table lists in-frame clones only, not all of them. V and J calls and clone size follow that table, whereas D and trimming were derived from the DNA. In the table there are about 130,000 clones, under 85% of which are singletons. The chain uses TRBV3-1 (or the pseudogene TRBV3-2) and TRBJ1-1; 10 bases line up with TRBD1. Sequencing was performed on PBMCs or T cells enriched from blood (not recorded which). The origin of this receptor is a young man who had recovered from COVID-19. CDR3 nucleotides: TGTGCCAGCAGCCAAGGACAGGGGGCGCGGGACACTGAAGCTTTCTTT. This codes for CASSQGQGARDTEAFF.